This T cell receptor beta chain comes out of a study of blood T cell repertoires in COVID-19. The CDR3 totals 16 residues. The germline V gene encodes CDR1 SGHRS and CDR2 YFSETQ. The V and J ends lost 3 bases and 5 bases, in that order; junction bases with no gene match: 4. The protocol was immunoSEQ multiplex PCR, while the TCRdb copy is restricted to in-frame clones and leaves out a portion. The sample yields about 230,000 clones, about 85% seen once. Cohorts were determined from participant-reported clinical history. Among Cohort 3 donors, those recovered had two negative PCRs, clearance, or symptom resolution.

The sample consisted of PBMCs or T cells enriched from blood (not recorded which). V and J are TRBV5-1 and TRBJ2-3, with 15 positions matching TRBD2. The TCR sequence derives from a man aged 25 to 45 who had recovered from COVID-19. This chain's CDR3 is CASSSGLAGGGDTQYF. CDR3 nucleotide sequence: TGCGCCAGCAGCTCGGGACTAGCGGGAGGAGGAGATACGCAGTATTTT.